The rows below give T cell receptor beta chains drawn from one sample of a study of cytomegalovirus exposure and HLA in healthy donors. Sequenced by immunoSEQ multiplex PCR; TCRdb stores in-frame clones only, minus some. The sample shows around 61,000 clones, roughly four fifths of them seen only once. The sample taken for sequencing was PBMCs. Receptor source: a man in his forties or fifties in good health and CMV-seronegative. Both conserved end residues are part of each CDR3. Fields, in order: J gene, V gene, CDR3 protein.

>TRBJ2-2|TRBV19
CASRTPPGQGHSFTTGELFF
>TRBJ2-3|TRBV7-8
CASSPGRLAGRTSTDTQYF
>TRBJ1-2|TRBV5-5
CASRASGGINYGYTF
>TRBJ1-2|TRBV19
CASSSGGSYGYTF
>TRBJ2-1|TRBV5-4
CASSFGGGRASYNEQFF
>TRBJ1-6|TRBV9
CASSVLAEAYDSPLHF
>TRBJ1-1|TRBV29-1
CSVRSVNTEAFF
>TRBJ1-3|TRBV14
CASSQVFDRGHSGNTIYF
>TRBJ2-5|TRBV5-1
CASSHGDRGTGETQYF
>TRBJ1-2|TRBV18
CASSPSEQGASYGYTF
>TRBJ1-2|TRBV25-1
CASVGQGNGYTF
>TRBJ2-2|TRBV5-1
CASSYLAIDAGELFF
>TRBJ1-2|TRBV15
CATSRVVVGQGDGYTF
>TRBJ1-1|TRBV25-1
CASTEGQKSSEAFF
>TRBJ2-7|TRBV19
CASSMQGQGAYEQYF
>TRBJ1-1|TRBV5-1
CASSWGQAMNTEAFF
>TRBJ1-4|TRBV28
CASSYRDRVYEKLFF
>TRBJ2-3|TRBV19
CASSIGEGTDTQYF
>TRBJ1-5|TRBV19
CASSPLSSNQPQHF
>TRBJ1-2|TRBV7-2
CASSLRQGLVGYTF
>TRBJ2-1|TRBV30
CAWSVRLAGDSGRGIRFF
>TRBJ1-1|TRBV19
CASSIRQGDTEAFF
>TRBJ2-7|TRBV30
CAWSASTYEQYF
>TRBJ1-4|TRBV7-9
CASSLLGTGDEKLFF
>TRBJ1-6|TRBV6-5
CASRLQDSPLHF
>TRBJ2-5|TRBV6-5
CASRPGTSGETQYF
>TRBJ1-2|TRBV2
CASSEALPGTGGKGYTF